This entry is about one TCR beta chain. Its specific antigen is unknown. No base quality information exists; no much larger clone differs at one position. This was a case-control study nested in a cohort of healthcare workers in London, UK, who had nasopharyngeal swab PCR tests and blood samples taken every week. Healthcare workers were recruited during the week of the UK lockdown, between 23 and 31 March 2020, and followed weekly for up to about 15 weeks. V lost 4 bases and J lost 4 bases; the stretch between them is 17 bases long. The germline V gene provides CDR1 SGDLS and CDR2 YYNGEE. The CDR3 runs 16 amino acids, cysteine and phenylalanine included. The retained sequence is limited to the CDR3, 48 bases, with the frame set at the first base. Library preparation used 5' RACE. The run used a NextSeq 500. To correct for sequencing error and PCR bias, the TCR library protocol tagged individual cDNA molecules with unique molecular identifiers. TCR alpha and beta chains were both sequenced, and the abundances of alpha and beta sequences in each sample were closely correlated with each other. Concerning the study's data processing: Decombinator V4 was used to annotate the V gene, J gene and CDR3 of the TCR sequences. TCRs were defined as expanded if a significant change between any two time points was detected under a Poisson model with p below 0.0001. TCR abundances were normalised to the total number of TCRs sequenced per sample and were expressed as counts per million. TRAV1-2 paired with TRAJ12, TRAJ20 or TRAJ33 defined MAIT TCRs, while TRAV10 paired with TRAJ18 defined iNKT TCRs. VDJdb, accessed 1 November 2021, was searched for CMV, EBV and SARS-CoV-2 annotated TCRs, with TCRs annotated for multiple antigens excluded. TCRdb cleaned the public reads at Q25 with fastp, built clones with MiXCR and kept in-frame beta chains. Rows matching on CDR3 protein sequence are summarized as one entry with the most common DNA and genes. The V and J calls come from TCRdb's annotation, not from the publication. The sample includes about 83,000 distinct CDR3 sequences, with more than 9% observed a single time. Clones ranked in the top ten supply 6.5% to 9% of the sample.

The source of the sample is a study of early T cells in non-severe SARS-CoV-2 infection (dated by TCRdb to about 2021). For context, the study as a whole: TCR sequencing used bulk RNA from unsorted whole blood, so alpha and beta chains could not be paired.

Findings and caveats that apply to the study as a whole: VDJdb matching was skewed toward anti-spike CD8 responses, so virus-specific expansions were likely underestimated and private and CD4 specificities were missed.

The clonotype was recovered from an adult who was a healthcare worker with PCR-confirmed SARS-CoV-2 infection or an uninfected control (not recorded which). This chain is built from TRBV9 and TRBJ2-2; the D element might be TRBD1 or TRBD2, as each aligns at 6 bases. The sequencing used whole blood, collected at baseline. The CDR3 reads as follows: CASSSLTGAGTGELFF. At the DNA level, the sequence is TGTGCCAGCAGCTCACTAACGGGGGCAGGCACCGGGGAGCTGTTTTTT.